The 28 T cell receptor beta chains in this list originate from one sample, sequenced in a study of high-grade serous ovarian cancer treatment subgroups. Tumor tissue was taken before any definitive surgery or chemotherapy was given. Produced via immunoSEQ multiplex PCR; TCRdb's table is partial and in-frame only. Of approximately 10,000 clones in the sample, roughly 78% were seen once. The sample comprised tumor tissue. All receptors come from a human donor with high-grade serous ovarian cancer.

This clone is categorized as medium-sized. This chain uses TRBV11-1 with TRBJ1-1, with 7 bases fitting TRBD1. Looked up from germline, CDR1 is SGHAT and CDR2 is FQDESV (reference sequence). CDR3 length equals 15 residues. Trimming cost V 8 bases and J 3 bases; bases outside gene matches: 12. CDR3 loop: CASVLRGRGDTEAFF. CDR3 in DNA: TGTGCCAGCGTTCTAAGGGGGCGCGGGGACACTGAAGCTTTCTTT.

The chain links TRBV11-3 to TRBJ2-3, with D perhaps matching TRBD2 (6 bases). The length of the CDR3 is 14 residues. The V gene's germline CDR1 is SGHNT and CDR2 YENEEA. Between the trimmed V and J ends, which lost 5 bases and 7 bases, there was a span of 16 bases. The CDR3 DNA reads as TGTGCCAGCAGCGGGTGGAGGGGAGAGCATACGCAGTATTTT. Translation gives CASSGWRGEHTQYF. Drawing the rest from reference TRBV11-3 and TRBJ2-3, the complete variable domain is EAGVVQSPRYKIIEKKQPVAFWCNPISGHNTLYWYLQNLGQGPELLIRYENEEAVDDSQLPKDRFSAERLKGVDSTLKIQPAELGDSAVYLCASSGWRGEHTQYFGPGTRLTVL.

CDR3 sequence (DNA): TGTGCCAGCAGCTTAGCGACAGGGGTCCAATCTGGGGCCAACGTCCTGACTTTC. Translated: CASSLATGVQSGANVLTF. The chain employs TRBV7-6 and TRBJ2-6; 8 nucleotides agree with TRBD1. CDR3 length equals 18 residues. Per the germline V gene, CDR1 is SGHVS and CDR2 is FNYEAQ. The J segment lost 1 base and the V segment lost 0 bases, leaving 5 bases of the junction unmatched.

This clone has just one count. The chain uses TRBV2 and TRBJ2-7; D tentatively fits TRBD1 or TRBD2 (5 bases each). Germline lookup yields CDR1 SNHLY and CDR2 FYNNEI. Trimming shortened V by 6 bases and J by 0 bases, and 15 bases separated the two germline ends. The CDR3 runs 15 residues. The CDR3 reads CASRPWTDSSYEQYF. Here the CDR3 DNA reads TGTGCCAGCAGACCCTGGACTGACAGCTCCTACGAGCAGTACTTC.

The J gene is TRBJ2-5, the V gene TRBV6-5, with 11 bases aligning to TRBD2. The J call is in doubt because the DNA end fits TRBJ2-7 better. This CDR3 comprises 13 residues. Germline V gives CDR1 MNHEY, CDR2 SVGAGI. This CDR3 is CASSYLAGGEQYF. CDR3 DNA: TGTGCCAGCAGTTACCTAGCGGGAGGCGAGCAGTACTTC.

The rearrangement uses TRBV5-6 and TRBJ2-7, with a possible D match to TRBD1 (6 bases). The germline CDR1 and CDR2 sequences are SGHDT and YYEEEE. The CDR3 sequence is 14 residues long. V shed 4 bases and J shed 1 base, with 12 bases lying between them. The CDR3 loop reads CASSPWDKSYEQYF. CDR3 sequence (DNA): TGTGCCAGCAGCCCCTGGGACAAATCCTACGAGCAGTACTTC.

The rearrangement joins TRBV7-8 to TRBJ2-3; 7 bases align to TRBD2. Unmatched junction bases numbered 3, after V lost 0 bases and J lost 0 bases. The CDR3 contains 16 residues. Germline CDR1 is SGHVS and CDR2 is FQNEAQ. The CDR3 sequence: CASSLAVAGSTDTQYF. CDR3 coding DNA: TGTGCCAGCAGCTTAGCCGTAGCGGGCAGCACAGATACGCAGTATTTT.

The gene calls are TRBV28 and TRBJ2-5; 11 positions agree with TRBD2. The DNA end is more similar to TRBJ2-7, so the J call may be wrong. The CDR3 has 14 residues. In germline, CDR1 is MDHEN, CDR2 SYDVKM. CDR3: CASTRLAGPYEQYF. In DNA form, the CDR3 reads TGTGCCAGCACCAGACTAGCGGGGCCCTACGAGCAGTACTTC.

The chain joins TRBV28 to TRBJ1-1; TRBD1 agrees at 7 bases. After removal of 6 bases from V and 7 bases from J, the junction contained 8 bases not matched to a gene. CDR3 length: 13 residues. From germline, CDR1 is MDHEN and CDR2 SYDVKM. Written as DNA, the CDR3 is TGTGCCAGCAGCTTCAGGGACAGACTTGAAGCTTTCTTT. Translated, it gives CASSFRDRLEAFF.

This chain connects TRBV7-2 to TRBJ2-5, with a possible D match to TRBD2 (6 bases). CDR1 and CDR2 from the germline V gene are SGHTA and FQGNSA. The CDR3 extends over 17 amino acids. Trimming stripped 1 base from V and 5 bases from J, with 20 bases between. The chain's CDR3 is CASSLGRQTSTVETQYF. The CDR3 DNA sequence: TGTGCCAGCAGCTTAGGGAGGCAGACTAGTACGGTGGAGACCCAGTACTTC.

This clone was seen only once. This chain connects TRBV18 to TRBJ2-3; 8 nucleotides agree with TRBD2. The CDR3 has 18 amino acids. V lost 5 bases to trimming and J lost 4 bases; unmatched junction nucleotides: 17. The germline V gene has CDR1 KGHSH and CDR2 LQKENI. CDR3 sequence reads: CASSAIRPSAGDADTQYF. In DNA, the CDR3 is TGTGCCAGCTCAGCCATAAGGCCGTCAGCGGGAGACGCAGATACGCAGTATTTT.

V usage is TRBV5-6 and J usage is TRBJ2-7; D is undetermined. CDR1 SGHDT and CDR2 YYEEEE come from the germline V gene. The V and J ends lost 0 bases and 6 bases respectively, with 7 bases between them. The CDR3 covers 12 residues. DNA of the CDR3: TGTGCCAGCAGCTTGGTTGGTACCGAGCAGTACTTC. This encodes CASSLVGTEQYF. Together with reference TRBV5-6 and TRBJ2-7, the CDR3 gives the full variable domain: DAGVTQSPTHLIKTRGQQVTLRCSPKSGHDTVSWYQQALGQGPQFIFQYYEEEERQRGNFPDRFSGHQFPNYSSELNVNALLLGDSALYLCASSLVGTEQYFGPGTRLTVT.

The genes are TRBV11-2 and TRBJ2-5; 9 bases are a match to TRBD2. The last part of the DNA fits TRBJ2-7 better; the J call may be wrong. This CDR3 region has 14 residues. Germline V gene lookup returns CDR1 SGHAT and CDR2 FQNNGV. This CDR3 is CASSLNSGRYEQYF. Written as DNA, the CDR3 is TGTGCCAGCAGCCTTAATAGCGGGAGATACGAGCAGTACTTC.

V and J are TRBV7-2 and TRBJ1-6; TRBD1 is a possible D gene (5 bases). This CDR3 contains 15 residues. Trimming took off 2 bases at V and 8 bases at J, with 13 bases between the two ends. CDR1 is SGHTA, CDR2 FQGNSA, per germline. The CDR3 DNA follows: TGTGCCAGCAGCTTAATGCGGGGGTCGGATTCACCCCTCCACTTT. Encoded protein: CASSLMRGSDSPLHF.

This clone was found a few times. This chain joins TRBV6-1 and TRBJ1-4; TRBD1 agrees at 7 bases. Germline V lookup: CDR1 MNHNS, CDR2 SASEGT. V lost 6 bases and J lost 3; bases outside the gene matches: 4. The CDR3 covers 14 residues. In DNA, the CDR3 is TGTGCCAGCAGACTAGGGGGCGCTAATGAAAAACTGTTTTTT. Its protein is CASRLGGANEKLFF.

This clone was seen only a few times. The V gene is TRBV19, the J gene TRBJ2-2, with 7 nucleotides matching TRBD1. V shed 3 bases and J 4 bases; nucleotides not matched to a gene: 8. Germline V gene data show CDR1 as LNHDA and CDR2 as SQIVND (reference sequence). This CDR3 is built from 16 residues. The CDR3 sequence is CASSMEDRGLTGELFF. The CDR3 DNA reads TGTGCCAGTAGTATGGAGGATAGGGGGCTCACCGGGGAGCTGTTTTTT.

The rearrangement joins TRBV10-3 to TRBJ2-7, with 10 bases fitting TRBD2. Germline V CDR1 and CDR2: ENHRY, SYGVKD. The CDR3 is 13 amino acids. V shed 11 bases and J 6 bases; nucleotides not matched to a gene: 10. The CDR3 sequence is CAATGTSVSEQYF. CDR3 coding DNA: TGTGCCGCCACCGGGACTAGCGTTTCCGAGCAGTACTTC.

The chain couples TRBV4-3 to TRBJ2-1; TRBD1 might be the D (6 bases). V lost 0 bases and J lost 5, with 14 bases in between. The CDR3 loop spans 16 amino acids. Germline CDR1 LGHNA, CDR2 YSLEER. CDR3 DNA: TGCGCCAGCAGCCAAGATCCCACAGGGAGCGACAATGAGCAGTTCTTC. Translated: CASSQDPTGSDNEQFF.

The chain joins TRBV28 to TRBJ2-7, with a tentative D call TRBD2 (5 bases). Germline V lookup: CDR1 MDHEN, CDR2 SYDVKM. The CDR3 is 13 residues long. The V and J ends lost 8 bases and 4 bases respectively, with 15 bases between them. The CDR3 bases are TGTGCCAGCCATCCAGTCGGCGGGTACGAGCAGTACTTC. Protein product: CASHPVGGYEQYF.

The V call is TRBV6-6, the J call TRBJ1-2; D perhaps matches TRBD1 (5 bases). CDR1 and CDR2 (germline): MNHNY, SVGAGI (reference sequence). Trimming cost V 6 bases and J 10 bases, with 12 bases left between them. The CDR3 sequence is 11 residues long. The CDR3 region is CASRLDSYYTF. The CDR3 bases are TGTGCCAGCAGACTCGACAGTTACTACACCTTC.

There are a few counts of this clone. CDR3 sequence reads: CSVTGNYGYTF. The CDR3 DNA sequence: TGCAGCGTCACAGGGAACTATGGCTACACCTTC. The chain uses TRBV29-1 and TRBJ1-2; a possible D gene is TRBD1 (6 bases). CDR1 is SQVTM, CDR2 ANQGSEA, per germline. The CDR3 spans 11 residues. Trimming removed 6 bases from V and 2 bases from J, with 7 bases in between.

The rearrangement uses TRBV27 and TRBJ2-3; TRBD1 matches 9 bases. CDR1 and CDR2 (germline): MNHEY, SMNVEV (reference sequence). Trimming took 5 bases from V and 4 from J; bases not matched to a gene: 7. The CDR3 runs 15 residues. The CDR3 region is CASSPYRGRADTQYF. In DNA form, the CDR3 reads TGTGCCAGCAGTCCTTACAGGGGGCGCGCAGATACGCAGTATTTT.

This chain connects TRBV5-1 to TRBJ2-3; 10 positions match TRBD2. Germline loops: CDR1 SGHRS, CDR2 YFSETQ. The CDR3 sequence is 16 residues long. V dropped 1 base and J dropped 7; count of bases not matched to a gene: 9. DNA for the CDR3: TGCGCCAGCAGCTTGTCCCTAGCGGGAGTGTGGAATACGCAGTATTTT. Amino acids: CASSLSLAGVWNTQYF.

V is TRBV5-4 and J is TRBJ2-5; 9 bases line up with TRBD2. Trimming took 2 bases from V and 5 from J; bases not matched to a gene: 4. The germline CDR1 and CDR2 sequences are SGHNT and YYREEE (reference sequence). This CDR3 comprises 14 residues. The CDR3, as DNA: TGTGCCAGCAGCTTTAGCGGGAGCGTGGAGACCCAGTACTTC. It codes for CASSFSGSVETQYF.

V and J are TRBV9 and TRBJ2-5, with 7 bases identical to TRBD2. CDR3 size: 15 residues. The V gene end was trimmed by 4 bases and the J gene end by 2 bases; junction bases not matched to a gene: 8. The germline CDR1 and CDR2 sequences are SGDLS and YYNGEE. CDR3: CASSWGWEGQETQYF. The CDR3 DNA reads TGTGCCAGCAGCTGGGGCTGGGAGGGGCAAGAGACCCAGTACTTC.

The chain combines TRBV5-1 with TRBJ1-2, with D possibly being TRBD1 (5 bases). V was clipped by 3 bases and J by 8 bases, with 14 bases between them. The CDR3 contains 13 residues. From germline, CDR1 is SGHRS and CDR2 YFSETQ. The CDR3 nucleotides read TGCGCCAGCAGCTGGGTCGGCGGGGGAGGCTACACCTTC. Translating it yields CASSWVGGGGYTF.

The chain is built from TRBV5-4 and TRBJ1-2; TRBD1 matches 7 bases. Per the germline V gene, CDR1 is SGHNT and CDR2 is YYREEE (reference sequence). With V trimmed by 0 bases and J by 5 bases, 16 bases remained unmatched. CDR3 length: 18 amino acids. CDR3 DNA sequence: TGTGCCAGCAGCTTGGGCTACAGGAGCGGTCAGGGGGAGTATGGCTACACCTTC. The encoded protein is CASSLGYRSGQGEYGYTF.

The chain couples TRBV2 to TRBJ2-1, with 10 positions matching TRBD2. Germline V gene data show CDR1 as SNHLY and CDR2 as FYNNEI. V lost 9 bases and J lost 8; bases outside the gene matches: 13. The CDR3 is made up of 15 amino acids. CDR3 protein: CARGFLAGALHEQFF. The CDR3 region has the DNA TGTGCCAGAGGATTTCTAGCGGGAGCCTTACATGAGCAGTTCTTC. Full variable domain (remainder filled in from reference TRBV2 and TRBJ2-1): EPEVTQTPSHQVTQMGQEVILRCVPISNHLYFYWYRQILGQKVEFLVSFYNNEISEKSEIFDDQFSVERPDGSNFTLKIRSTKLEDSAMYFCARGFLAGALHEQFFGPGTRLTVL.